A selection of T cell receptor beta chains follows, all from one sample in a study of blood T cells in healthy people across ages. From the 5' RACE reads, TCRdb called clonotypes with MiXCR, one entry per CDR3 protein. Of roughly 1.5 million distinct CDR3 sequences in the sample, 42% were seen once. Sequenced: blood. Receptors originate from a woman under 30 in good health. Both conserved end residues are part of each CDR3. D genes are given only for firm matches. Size values are once, few and many counts, or a class for expanded clones, and some rows have none.

j_call	clone_size	v_call	d_call	cdr3_aa	cdr3_nt
TRBJ1-6	NA	TRBV4-3	NA	CASSQDLVPIWGADPSPLHF	TGCGCCAGCAGCCAAGATTTAGTTCCAATCTGGGGGGCAGACCCATCACCCCTCCACTTT
TRBJ1-5	NA	TRBV15	NA	CATSRDAAGTGNQPQHF	TGTGCCACCAGCAGAGATGCGGCAGGGACGGGCAATCAGCCCCAGCATTTT
TRBJ2-6	few	TRBV28	NA	CASSPLDSHSGANVLTF	TGTGCCAGCAGTCCCTTGGACAGCCACTCTGGGGCCAACGTCCTGACTTTC
TRBJ2-7	NA	TRBV6-2/TRBV6-3	NA	CASSYSFVIGEQYF	TGTGCCAGCAGTTACTCGTTTGTCATAGGCGAGCAGTACTTC
TRBJ2-5	few	TRBV12-3/TRBV12-4	TRBD2	CASSLRAGGLQETQYF	TGTGCCAGCAGTTTACGAGCGGGGGGCCTCCAAGAGACCCAGTACTTC
TRBJ1-1	few	TRBV7-9	NA	CASSLHRTEAFF	TGTGCCAGCAGCTTACACAGGACTGAAGCTTTCTTT
TRBJ2-7	few	TRBV9	NA	CASSVGTTPSNEQYF	TGTGCCAGCAGCGTAGGGACTACCCCATCAAATGAGCAGTACTTC
TRBJ2-4	NA	TRBV4-2	TRBD2	CASSQGRLAGGPAKNIQYF	TGTGCCAGCAGCCAAGGTCGTCTAGCGGGAGGGCCGGCCAAAAACATTCAGTACTTC
TRBJ2-1	few	TRBV7-9	TRBD1	CASSSILIDRADQETQFF	TGTGCCAGCAGCTCTATTTTAATCGACAGGGCGGATCAAGAGACCCAGTTCTTC
TRBJ2-1	NA	TRBV20-1	TRBD1	CSAGSRDRGRSSYNEQFF	TGCAGTGCTGGGAGCCGGGACAGGGGGCGAAGCTCCTACAATGAGCAGTTCTTC
TRBJ1-1	NA	TRBV21-1	NA	CASSTDSLNTEAFF	TGTGCCAGCAGCACGGACAGCCTGAACACTGAAGCTTTCTTT
TRBJ1-1	many	TRBV11-2	NA	CASSPLSTLMNTEAFF	TGTGCCAGCAGCCCCCTATCGACACTTATGAACACTGAAGCTTTCTTT
TRBJ1-1	NA	TRBV6-1	NA	CASSEPRNMNTEAFF	TGTGCCAGCAGTGAACCTCGGAACATGAACACTGAAGCTTTCTTT
TRBJ1-2	NA	TRBV15	NA	CATSISWQGVRYGYTF	TGTGCCACCAGCATCAGTTGGCAGGGAGTCCGTTATGGCTACACCTTC
TRBJ2-7	few	TRBV4-3	NA	CASSQDYGSYEQYF	TGCGCCAGCAGCCAAGACTACGGCTCCTACGAGCAGTACTTC
TRBJ1-5	NA	TRBV25-1	NA	CASKGQGQPQHF	TGTGCCAGCAAGGGGCAGGGGCAGCCCCAGCATTTT
TRBJ1-2	few	TRBV7-2	NA	CASSLTTTGGYTF	TGTGCCAGCAGCTTAACCACGACAGGTGGCTACACCTTC
TRBJ2-1	once	TRBV27	TRBD2	CASSLAGGEFNEQFF	TGTGCCAGCAGTCTAGCGGGGGGCGAATTCAATGAGCAGTTCTTC
TRBJ1-4	NA	TRBV4-1	NA	CASSQEVSYEKLFF	TGCGCCAGCAGCCAAGAGGTCTCCTATGAAAAACTGTTTTTT
TRBJ2-5	NA	TRBV7-8	NA	CASSLDGRGSYNEQYF	TGTGCCAGCAGCTTAGACGGGAGAGGCTCCTACAATGAGCAGTACTTC
TRBJ2-7	few	TRBV5-1	NA	CASIDTGGYTYEQYF	TGCGCCAGCATAGATACGGGGGGCTATACCTACGAGCAGTACTTC
TRBJ2-5	few	TRBV3-1	TRBD1	CASSHSRDRPQETQYF	TGTGCCAGCAGCCATTCCCGGGACAGACCTCAAGAGACCCAGTACTTC
TRBJ2-1	NA	TRBV10-2	TRBD2	CASSEPAGGSYEQFF	TGCGCCAGCAGTGAGCCAGCGGGGGGGTCCTACGAGCAGTTCTTC
TRBJ2-2	NA	TRBV25-1	TRBD1	CASSGTGSSVRVGELFF	TGTGCCAGCAGTGGGACAGGGTCTTCAGTGAGGGTCGGGGAGCTGTTTTTT
TRBJ2-3	few	TRBV29-1	NA	CSVAPQLTDTQYF	TGCAGCGTGGCGCCGCAGCTCACAGATACGCAGTATTTT
TRBJ1-3	NA	TRBV4-1	NA	CASSQWGEGNTIYF	TGCGCCAGCAGCCAATGGGGGGAAGGAAACACCATATATTTT
TRBJ1-2	few	TRBV25-1	NA	CASSESREYPNYGYTF	TGTGCCAGCAGTGAAAGTCGTGAATATCCTAACTATGGCTACACCTTC
TRBJ1-5	NA	TRBV6-1	NA	CASSVTGYINQPQHF	TGTGCCAGCAGTGTTACGGGTTACATCAATCAGCCCCAGCATTTT
TRBJ2-7	NA	TRBV6-2/TRBV6-3	NA	CASSWGPDYEQYF	TGTGCCAGCAGTTGGGGACCGGACTACGAGCAGTACTTC
TRBJ2-1	NA	TRBV3-1	TRBD2	CASSQGREAHSEQFF	TGTGCCAGCAGCCAGGGGCGGGAGGCCCACAGTGAGCAGTTCTTC
TRBJ2-7	NA	TRBV7-9	NA	CASGHRAYSYEQYF	TGTGCCAGCGGACACCGGGCTTATTCCTACGAGCAGTACTTC
TRBJ2-5	once	TRBV7-2	NA	CASSSFGGVPIEQYF	TGTGCCAGCAGCAGCTTCGGCGGGGTACCGATAGAGCAGTACTTC
TRBJ2-5	NA	TRBV27	TRBD2	CASSLFLAGGLIEQYF	TGTGCCAGCAGTTTATTCCTAGCGGGAGGGCTAATTGAGCAGTACTTC
TRBJ2-5	NA	TRBV12-3/TRBV12-4	TRBD1	CASSFRTGARGETQYF	TGTGCCAGCAGTTTTCGGACAGGGGCACGTGGGGAGACCCAGTACTTC
TRBJ2-1	NA	TRBV11-2	NA	CASSDPGGHYNEQFF	TGTGCCAGCAGCGATCCAGGGGGGCACTACAATGAGCAGTTCTTC
TRBJ1-3	NA	TRBV7-2	TRBD1	CASSHGQGTGNTIYF	TGTGCCAGCAGCCACGGACAGGGCACGGGAAACACCATATATTTT
TRBJ2-7	NA	TRBV7-2	NA	CASSRSGDHGQYF	TGTGCCAGCAGCCGTAGCGGAGACCACGGGCAGTACTTC
TRBJ1-5	many	TRBV12-3/TRBV12-4	NA	CASQFTGSGQPQHF	TGTGCCAGCCAATTTACAGGGTCCGGTCAGCCCCAGCATTTT
TRBJ2-7	NA	TRBV6-2/TRBV6-3	NA	CASSYSRGGYEQYF	TGTGCCAGCAGTTACTCGCGAGGGGGCTACGAGCAGTACTTC
TRBJ2-3	NA	TRBV29-1	TRBD2	CSVLGLAGRTDMQYF	TGCAGCGTTTTGGGGCTAGCGGGGCGCACAGATATGCAGTATTTT
TRBJ2-1	many	TRBV10-3	TRBD2	CAISLAGNEQFF	TGTGCCATCAGCCTAGCGGGGAATGAGCAGTTCTTC
TRBJ1-6	NA	TRBV6-2/TRBV6-3	NA	CASRRTERSSYNSPLHF	TGTGCCAGCAGACGGACAGAGCGAAGCTCCTATAATTCACCCCTCCACTTT